These 9 T cell receptor beta chains originate from one sample sequenced in a study of response to subunit inactivated influenza vaccine. TCRdb used MiXCR to reprocess the RT-PCR reads, holding one entry per CDR3 protein. This sample has around 570,000 distinct CDR3 sequences, with 7.5% to 8.5% found just once. The sequencing used PBMCs from blood, collected about 24 months after vaccination. The source of these receptors is a man aged 50 to 69 who received an inactivated influenza vaccine.

The chain couples TRBV4-3 to TRBJ2-1; D is unclear. This CDR3 has 19 residues. V gave up 0 bases and J gave up 7 bases, with 25 bases separating them. Germline V CDR1 and CDR2: LGHNA, YSLEER. The chain's CDR3 is CASSQDMSGGQGMGNEQFF. The CDR3 nucleotides are TGCGCCAGCAGCCAAGATATGAGTGGTGGTCAAGGTATGGGAAATGAGCAGTTCTTC.

This clonotype was counted a few times. The chain recombines TRBV6-1 with TRBJ1-1; D ambiguous. Germline CDR1 reads MNHNS; CDR2 reads SASEGT. This CDR3 region has 15 residues. Trimming pared 6 bases from V and 3 bases from J, leaving 17 bases between. CDR3 in amino acids: CASSDTGFWDTEAFF. The CDR3 DNA sequence: TGTGCCAGCAGCGACACGGGATTTTGGGACACTGAAGCTTTCTTT.

This clonotype was recorded a few times. V gene TRBV29-1 combines with J gene TRBJ2-7; D not resolved. CDR1 is SQVTM and CDR2 is ANQGSEA in the germline V gene. The CDR3 has 11 amino acids. The V end lost 0 bases, the J end lost 7 bases, and 7 bases lay between the germline ends. The CDR3 DNA is TGCAGCGTTGAAGAAGGTCGGGAGCAGTACTTC. This encodes CSVEEGREQYF.

The chain is built from TRBV5-1 and TRBJ2-7; TRBD2 might be the D (5 bases). This CDR3 contains 15 residues. CDR1 and CDR2 from the germline V gene are SGHRS and YFSETQ. V lost 1 base to trimming and J lost 0 bases, with 11 bases between them. CDR3 DNA sequence: TGCGCCAGCAGCTTGAGTGTCGGGGTCTCCTACGAGCAGTACTTC. It translates to CASSLSVGVSYEQYF.

This chain uses TRBV4-1 with TRBJ2-5; TRBD1 matches at 7 bases. J gave up 4 bases and V 3 bases, and 5 bases lay outside the gene matches. Germline CDR1 and CDR2: MGHRA and YSYEKL. The CDR3 is 14 residues long. The CDR3 coding sequence is TGCGCCAGCAGCCATGACAGGGTGGCAGAGACCCAGTACTTC. Amino acid sequence: CASSHDRVAETQYF.

This clonotype appeared many times. The chain's CDR3 is CASSPATNTEAFF. CDR3 DNA: TGTGCCAGCAGTCCCGCCACGAACACTGAAGCTTTCTTT. The V and J genes are TRBV12-3 or TRBV12-4 and TRBJ1-1, with D uncertain. The CDR3 totals 13 residues. Trimming removed 5 bases from V and 1 base from J, with 8 bases in between.

This clonotype was observed a few times. CDR3 sequence reads: CSARASHEQYF. CDR3 in DNA: TGCAGTGCTAGAGCATCCCACGAGCAGTACTTC. The V gene is TRBV20-1, the J gene TRBJ2-7, with D unresolved. The CDR3 is 11 residues long. The germline V gene encodes CDR1 DFQATT and CDR2 SNEGSKA (reference sequence). V gave up 1 base and J gave up 5 bases, with 6 bases separating them.

V and J are TRBV18 and TRBJ1-6; D remains unclear. The CDR3 spans 15 residues. V was pared by 3 bases and J by 7 bases, with 13 bases between. Germline V gene data show CDR1 as KGHSH and CDR2 as LQKENI. The CDR3 nucleotides read TGTGCCAGCTCACCGATAGGCGGCAAAAATTCACCCCTCCACTTT. Protein product: CASSPIGGKNSPLHF.

This clonotype was observed many times. The chain combines TRBV10-3 with TRBJ2-3; 11 nucleotides line up with TRBD2. The germline V gene has CDR1 ENHRY and CDR2 SYGVKD. V shed 3 bases, J shed 2 bases, and the junction held 7 bases outside the gene matches. The CDR3 covers 17 residues. The CDR3 bases are TGTGCCATCAGTGAACAGTTGACTAGCGGGACCACAGATACGCAGTATTTT. Amino acids: CAISEQLTSGTTDTQYF.